Shown below are 19 T cell receptor beta chains from a single sample sequenced in a study of early T cells in non-severe SARS-CoV-2 infection. TCRdb reanalysed the 5' RACE reads using MiXCR and keeps one entry per CDR3 protein. The repertoire holds some 82,000 distinct CDR3 sequences, with 9.5% to 13% as singletons. The sequenced material came from whole blood. These receptors were taken from an adult who was a healthcare worker with PCR-confirmed SARS-CoV-2 infection or an uninfected control (not recorded which).

This clonotype was counted at least ten times. The J gene is TRBJ2-5, the V gene TRBV18; D is possibly TRBD1 (6 bases). Germline lookup yields CDR1 KGHSH and CDR2 LQKENI. The CDR3 covers 16 residues. With 3 bases removed from V and 1 base from J, the gap between germline ends came to 15 bases. The CDR3: CASSPLSAGAQETQYF. The CDR3 nucleotides read TGTGCCAGCTCACCGCTCTCCGCAGGGGCCCAAGAGACCCAGTACTTC.

This clonotype occurred many times. V gene TRBV6-1 combines with J gene TRBJ1-2, with D unresolved. Trimming stripped 2 bases from V and 6 bases from J, with 10 bases between. Germline V gene sequence: CDR1 MNHNS, CDR2 SASEGT. The length of the CDR3 is 13 residues. The CDR3 bases are TGTGCCAGCAGTGAAACCGTCAGTGATGGCTACACCTTC. Translating it yields CASSETVSDGYTF.

This clonotype has more than one count but fewer than ten. The chain links TRBV30 to TRBJ2-1; 8 bases align to TRBD2. J was trimmed by 9 bases and V by 4 bases; bases with no gene match: 8. There are 13 residues in the CDR3. Germline CDR1 and CDR2: GTSNPN and SVGIG (reference sequence). The CDR3 region has the DNA TGTGCCTGGAAGACGGGAGGGCCGCCTGAGCAGTTCTTC. Translation gives CAWKTGGPPEQFF. The full variable domain, in which reference TRBV30 and TRBJ2-1 provide the parts outside the CDR3, is SQTIHQWPATLVQPVGSPLSLECTVEGTSNPNLYWYRQAAGRGLQLLFYSVGIGQISSEVPQNLSASRPQDRQFILSSKKLLLSDSGFYLCAWKTGGPPEQFFGPGTRLTVL.

The genes are TRBV4-1 and TRBJ1-2; perhaps TRBD1 as D (5 bases). V lost 0 bases and J 5 bases, leaving 13 bases between the germline ends. The CDR3 is made up of 15 amino acids. Germline V gene sequence: CDR1 MGHRA, CDR2 YSYEKL. The CDR3 DNA reads as TGCGCCAGCAGCCAAGATACCCAGGGAAGGTATGGCTACACCTTC. This encodes CASSQDTQGRYGYTF.

The CDR3 loop is CASSSPRLGQTYGYTF. CDR3 sequence (DNA): TGTGCCAGCAGCTCGCCGAGGTTGGGACAGACTTATGGCTACACCTTC. The chain recombines TRBV5-4 with TRBJ1-2, with 7 bases matching TRBD1. The V gene end was trimmed by 3 bases and the J gene end by 5 bases; junction bases not matched to a gene: 13. The germline gives CDR1 SGHNT, CDR2 YYREEE (reference sequence). CDR3 size: 16 residues.

This clonotype was observed a handful of times. The chain has TRBV14 and TRBJ1-2, with TRBD1 as a possible D gene (6 bases). The CDR3 loop spans 18 amino acids. Germline-derived CDR1 and CDR2 are SGHDN and FVKESK. V gave up 0 bases and J gave up 8 bases, with 25 bases separating them. The CDR3 DNA reads as TGTGCCAGCAGCCAAGATCCGCCTTCCTCCGGGACACGAGGAGGCTACACCTTC. It is translated as CASSQDPPSSGTRGGYTF.

This clonotype has more than one count but fewer than ten. The genes are TRBV12-5 and TRBJ2-5; D perhaps matches TRBD2 (5 bases). Trimming took off 5 bases at V and 3 bases at J, with 7 bases between the two ends. The CDR3 loop spans 12 amino acids. Per germline, CDR1 LGHNT and CDR2 FRNRAP. CDR3 in DNA: TGTGCTAGTGGTCACGGGGAAGAGACCCAGTACTTC. Protein sequence: CASGHGEETQYF.

This clonotype was observed at least ten times. This chain joins TRBV5-1 and TRBJ1-1, with TRBD1 identical over 10 bases. J gave up 4 bases and V 4 bases, and 4 bases lay outside the gene matches. Germline V gives CDR1 SGHRS, CDR2 YFSETQ. The CDR3 is 14 amino acids. In nucleotides, the CDR3 is TGCGCCAGCAGCCCACGGACAGGGGGCACTGAAGCTTTCTTT. This encodes CASSPRTGGTEAFF.

The V call is TRBV30, the J call TRBJ2-7; 7 bases align to TRBD2. The J segment lost 0 bases and the V segment lost 4 bases, leaving 9 bases of the junction unmatched. CDR3 size: 15 residues. The germline CDR1 and CDR2 sequences are GTSNPN and SVGIG (reference sequence). CDR3 in amino acids: CAWTLGGANSYEQYF. DNA of the CDR3: TGTGCCTGGACTCTGGGAGGGGCGAACTCCTACGAGCAGTACTTC. The full variable domain, with the rest looked up from reference TRBV30 and TRBJ2-7, is SQTIHQWPATLVQPVGSPLSLECTVEGTSNPNLYWYRQAAGRGLQLLFYSVGIGQISSEVPQNLSASRPQDRQFILSSKKLLLSDSGFYLCAWTLGGANSYEQYFGPGTRLTVT.

This clonotype was counted many times. This chain uses TRBV3-1 with TRBJ1-5; unclear D gene. V was clipped by 0 bases and J by 0 bases, with 6 bases between them. Germline assignment: CDR1 LGHDT and CDR2 YNNKEL (reference sequence). This CDR3 is 15 amino acids long. DNA of the CDR3: TGTGCCAGCAGCCAAGAGCCAGATAGCAATCAGCCCCAGCATTTT. Amino acid sequence: CASSQEPDSNQPQHF.

In its sample, this clonotype was seen many times. The chain carries TRBV11-2 and TRBJ1-2; D not certain. The CDR3 is 17 residues long. V lost 6 bases and J 6 bases, leaving 26 bases between the germline ends. CDR1 is SGHAT, CDR2 FQNNGV, per germline. The CDR3 bases are TGTGCCAGCAGGCCGGAGGACTTCCCTTACCAAAGGGATGGCTACACCTTC. Its protein product is CASRPEDFPYQRDGYTF. The complete variable domain, with remaining parts taken from reference TRBV11-2 and TRBJ1-2, reads EAGVAQSPRYKIIEKRQSVAFWCNPISGHATLYWYQQILGQGPKLLIQFQNNGVVDDSQLPKDRFSAERLKGVDSTLKIQPAKLEDSAVYLCASRPEDFPYQRDGYTFGSGTRLTVV.

V and J are TRBV29-1 and TRBJ2-7; no reliable D call. With 5 bases removed from V and 3 bases from J, the gap between germline ends came to 11 bases. CDR3 length: 12 amino acids. Germline CDR1 is SQVTM and CDR2 is ANQGSEA. CDR3 region: CSVSVGDYEQYF. Here the CDR3 DNA reads TGCAGCGTTTCCGTCGGAGACTACGAGCAGTACTTC.

This clonotype was recorded only once. This chain joins TRBV5-1 and TRBJ2-2; no definite D call. Germline V gene sequence: CDR1 SGHRS, CDR2 YFSETQ. This CDR3 is 13 amino acids long. V was clipped by 0 bases and J by 2 bases, with 2 bases between them. The CDR3 nucleotides read TGCGCCAGCAGCTTGGATAACACCGGGGAGCTGTTTTTT. This sequence encodes CASSLDNTGELFF.

This clonotype was counted between two and nine times. V is TRBV29-1 and J is TRBJ2-7; D is possibly TRBD1 (7 bases). The CDR3 totals 13 residues. CDR1 and CDR2 (germline): SQVTM, ANQGSEA. V was cut by 8 bases and J by 2 bases, with 16 bases left in between. CDR3 nucleotide sequence: TGCAGCATCACGGGGGACAGTGCCTACGAGCAGTACTTC. It is translated as CSITGDSAYEQYF.

V and J are TRBV4-2 and TRBJ2-7; tentatively, D is TRBD1 (6 bases). V lost 1 base and J lost 2, with 12 bases in between. The CDR3 has 15 amino acids. The germline gives CDR1 LGHNA, CDR2 YNFKEQ. The CDR3 nucleotides are TGTGCCAGCAGCCAAGGACAGGACCATCCCTACGAGCAGTACTTC. This translates into CASSQGQDHPYEQYF.

This clonotype was seen a few times. The gene calls are TRBV19 and TRBJ1-5; possible D gene TRBD1, 5 bases. Germline loops: CDR1 LNHDA, CDR2 SQIVND (reference sequence). Trimming pared 7 bases from V and 1 base from J, leaving 8 bases between. The CDR3 runs 13 residues. CDR3 bases: TGTGCCAGTACTGGGGCGAGCAATCAGCCCCAGCATTTT. Amino acids: CASTGASNQPQHF.

This clonotype was recorded many times. This rearrangement joins TRBV13 to TRBJ2-7; D is possibly TRBD1 (6 bases). Germline CDR1 reads PRHDT; CDR2 reads FYEKMQ (reference sequence). V lost 4 bases and J lost 3, with 13 bases in between. The CDR3 runs to 14 residues. CDR3 sequence (DNA): TGTGCCAGCAGCTCCGACAGGCGAGTCTACGAGCAGTACTTC. Translation gives CASSSDRRVYEQYF.

The chain carries TRBV12-3 or TRBV12-4 and TRBJ2-7; D uncertain. The CDR3 contains 12 residues. Trimming took 6 bases from V and 6 from J, leaving 12 bases between them. CDR3 in amino acids: CASSHRRGEQYF. CDR3 in DNA: TGTGCCAGCAGCCACAGACGTGGCGAGCAGTACTTC.

This clonotype occurred many times. This sequence joins TRBV7-3 and TRBJ2-7; D may be TRBD1 or TRBD2 (6 bases each). This CDR3 contains 14 residues. CDR1 and CDR2 (germline): SGHTA, FQGTGA. Trimming shortened V by 5 bases and J by 2 bases, and 13 bases separated the two germline ends. In DNA, the CDR3 is TGTGCCAGCAGCCAAGGGGGACTCCCCTACGAGCAGTACTTC. Protein sequence: CASSQGGLPYEQYF.